These T cell receptor beta chains were read from a single sample in a study of T-cell memory formation after mild COVID-19. TCRdb reprocessed the 5' RACE reads with MiXCR, giving one entry per CDR3 protein. The sample lists fewer than 95,000 distinct CDR3 sequences; roughly 16% were seen once. Sample: PBMCs or a T cell subset sorted from them (not recorded which). These receptors came from a young man who had mild COVID-19 (a few samples of this study predate the infection). Cell type and time point are not known. CDR3s include the opening cysteine and the closing phenylalanine or tryptophan. A D gene is named only where the DNA matches it firmly. Clone size appears in some rows only: once, few, many, or a class for an expanded clone.

j_call: TRBJ1-3
v_call: TRBV7-9
d_call: NA
clone_size: few
cdr3_nt: TGTGCCAGCAGCTTCCCCCGGTCAAACACCATATATTTT
cdr3_aa: CASSFPRSNTIYF

j_call: TRBJ1-5
v_call: TRBV19
d_call: NA
clone_size: NA
cdr3_nt: TGTGCCAGTAGTATACAGGCTAGCAATCAGCCCCAGCATTTT
cdr3_aa: CASSIQASNQPQHF

j_call: TRBJ2-1
v_call: TRBV3-1
d_call: NA
clone_size: few
cdr3_nt: TGTGCCAGCAGCCAAGTACCACAGGGTGGGAATGAGCAGTTCTTC
cdr3_aa: CASSQVPQGGNEQFF

j_call: TRBJ2-5
v_call: TRBV4-1
d_call: NA
clone_size: many
cdr3_nt: TGCGCCAGCAGCCATCTAGACTCAAATCAAGAGACCCAGTACTTC
cdr3_aa: CASSHLDSNQETQYF

j_call: TRBJ1-1
v_call: TRBV29-1
d_call: NA
clone_size: many
cdr3_nt: TGCAGCGCCCTTATCCTCACTGAAGCTTTCTTT
cdr3_aa: CSALILTEAFF

j_call: TRBJ1-2
v_call: TRBV27
d_call: NA
clone_size: NA
cdr3_nt: TGTGCCAGCAGTTTATTAGGTCAGGGAGATGGCTACACCTTC
cdr3_aa: CASSLLGQGDGYTF

j_call: TRBJ2-6
v_call: TRBV29-1
d_call: TRBD1
clone_size: few
cdr3_nt: TGCAGCGTTGGAAGACAGGGGTCCCCCTCTGGGGCTAACGTCCTGACTTTC
cdr3_aa: CSVGRQGSPSGANVLTF

j_call: TRBJ1-1
v_call: TRBV6-7
d_call: NA
clone_size: NA
cdr3_nt: TGTGCCAGCAGTTACTCGGGTAAGGCCCCTGGGAACACTGAAGCTTTCTTT
cdr3_aa: CASSYSGKAPGNTEAFF

j_call: TRBJ2-3
v_call: TRBV5-1
d_call: TRBD2
clone_size: NA
cdr3_nt: TGCGCCAGCAGCTTGTATCCCCGGGGGGGGTCTGGCACAGATACGCAGTATTTT
cdr3_aa: CASSLYPRGGSGTDTQYF

j_call: TRBJ1-1
v_call: TRBV25-1
d_call: NA
clone_size: many
cdr3_nt: TGTGCCAGCAGTGAATTCCCGACGAGAGCTTTCTTT
cdr3_aa: CASSEFPTRAFF

j_call: TRBJ2-1
v_call: TRBV18
d_call: NA
clone_size: few
cdr3_nt: TGTGCCAGCTCACCACCGGAGGGCAATGAGCAGTTCTTC
cdr3_aa: CASSPPEGNEQFF

j_call: TRBJ1-6
v_call: TRBV5-5
d_call: NA
clone_size: few
cdr3_nt: TGTGCCAGCAGCTTGGGAGCCAGCTCCTATAATTCACCCCTCCACTTT
cdr3_aa: CASSLGASSYNSPLHF

j_call: TRBJ2-2
v_call: TRBV6-5
d_call: NA
clone_size: many
cdr3_nt: TGTGCCAGCAGTTACGGACAGATGAACACCGGGGAGCTGTTTTTT
cdr3_aa: CASSYGQMNTGELFF

j_call: TRBJ1-1
v_call: TRBV5-1
d_call: TRBD1
clone_size: NA
cdr3_nt: TGCGCCAGCAGCTTGGTACAGGGGACGGGCGTAGTTCCGGGCGTAGAAGCTTTCTTT
cdr3_aa: CASSLVQGTGVVPGVEAFF

j_call: TRBJ1-1
v_call: TRBV5-1
d_call: NA
clone_size: NA
cdr3_nt: TGCGCCAGCAGCCTGGTCGTCCCGAACACTGAAGCTTTCTTT
cdr3_aa: CASSLVVPNTEAFF

j_call: TRBJ2-1
v_call: TRBV7-9
d_call: TRBD1
clone_size: few
cdr3_nt: TGTGCCAGCAGCTCCGCGGGACAGGGGGCCCACAATGAGCAGTTCTTC
cdr3_aa: CASSSAGQGAHNEQFF

j_call: TRBJ2-5
v_call: TRBV4-1
d_call: NA
clone_size: few
cdr3_nt: TGCGCCAGCAGCTCCGTGGGCCAAGAGACCCAGTACTTC
cdr3_aa: CASSSVGQETQYF

j_call: TRBJ2-1
v_call: TRBV29-1
d_call: NA
clone_size: NA
cdr3_nt: TGCAGCGTGACCCCCCGGGGTCGAGGCAATGAGCAGTTCTTC
cdr3_aa: CSVTPRGRGNEQFF

j_call: TRBJ1-4
v_call: TRBV30
d_call: NA
clone_size: few
cdr3_nt: TGTGCCTGGAGTGTTGGCAATGAAAAACTGTTTTTT
cdr3_aa: CAWSVGNEKLFF

j_call: TRBJ2-7
v_call: TRBV7-8
d_call: TRBD2
clone_size: NA
cdr3_nt: TGTGCCAGCAGCCCGGGGCCCAGCGGGGGGGCGGGGCAGTACTTC
cdr3_aa: CASSPGPSGGAGQYF

j_call: TRBJ1-2
v_call: TRBV30
d_call: NA
clone_size: few
cdr3_nt: TGTGCCTGGGATCCTAGGTATGGGCAGAGCGGCTACACCTTC
cdr3_aa: CAWDPRYGQSGYTF

j_call: TRBJ1-2
v_call: TRBV13
d_call: TRBD1
clone_size: few
cdr3_nt: TGTGCCAGCAGCTCCCGTGGGGCAGGGGGAAACTATGGCTACACCTTC
cdr3_aa: CASSSRGAGGNYGYTF

j_call: TRBJ1-5
v_call: TRBV4-3
d_call: NA
clone_size: NA
cdr3_nt: TGCGCCAGCAGCGAACAGGGCGTTGGACAGCCCCAGCATTTT
cdr3_aa: CASSEQGVGQPQHF

j_call: TRBJ1-5
v_call: TRBV7-9
d_call: NA
clone_size: NA
cdr3_nt: TGTGCCAGCAGCTCCGCAGGGTTCAGGCAGCCCCAGCATTTT
cdr3_aa: CASSSAGFRQPQHF

j_call: TRBJ2-7
v_call: TRBV5-1
d_call: NA
clone_size: NA
cdr3_nt: TGCGCCAGCAGTAACAGGGACCTTTACGAGCAGTACTTC
cdr3_aa: CASSNRDLYEQYF

j_call: TRBJ2-2
v_call: TRBV5-1
d_call: NA
clone_size: NA
cdr3_nt: TGCGCCAGCAGCTACCACAGGGACACCGGGGAGCTGTTTTTT
cdr3_aa: CASSYHRDTGELFF

j_call: TRBJ1-1
v_call: TRBV6-5
d_call: NA
clone_size: few
cdr3_nt: TGTGCCAGCAGTTACTCGCGGGGCGGTGCTCAAGCTTTCTTT
cdr3_aa: CASSYSRGGAQAFF

j_call: TRBJ1-1
v_call: TRBV12-3/TRBV12-4
d_call: NA
clone_size: NA
cdr3_nt: TGTGCCAGCAGTTACTTTGGGCCAGACGAAGCTTTCTTT
cdr3_aa: CASSYFGPDEAFF

j_call: TRBJ2-5
v_call: TRBV28
d_call: NA
clone_size: few
cdr3_nt: TGTGCCAGCAGTCATACCGGGACCGCCGAAGAGACCCAGTACTTC
cdr3_aa: CASSHTGTAEETQYF

j_call: TRBJ2-2
v_call: TRBV12-3/TRBV12-4
d_call: TRBD1
clone_size: NA
cdr3_nt: TGTGCCAGCAGTCCAGGGGGTCTGATCGTCGTACGCACCGGGGAGCTGTTTTTT
cdr3_aa: CASSPGGLIVVRTGELFF

j_call: TRBJ1-2
v_call: TRBV7-9
d_call: NA
clone_size: many
cdr3_nt: TGTGCCAGCAGCTTCGGGGGCCCACTCTATGGCTACACCTTC
cdr3_aa: CASSFGGPLYGYTF

j_call: TRBJ2-3
v_call: TRBV7-9
d_call: TRBD2
clone_size: few
cdr3_nt: TGTGCCAGCCCCCCACCTCCGGCGGGGGACCGTTGGGAAGATACGCAGTATTTT
cdr3_aa: CASPPPPAGDRWEDTQYF

j_call: TRBJ2-5
v_call: TRBV9
d_call: TRBD1
clone_size: few
cdr3_nt: TGTGCCAGCAGGCTCCGGGACAGAGGGGCCAGAGAGACCCAGTACTTC
cdr3_aa: CASRLRDRGARETQYF

j_call: TRBJ2-7
v_call: TRBV6-5
d_call: NA
clone_size: few
cdr3_nt: TGTGCCAGCAGTTACAGGGCTGGCGAGCAGTACTTC
cdr3_aa: CASSYRAGEQYF

j_call: TRBJ2-2
v_call: TRBV5-1
d_call: NA
clone_size: NA
cdr3_nt: TGCGCCAGCAGCTTCCTACATAGCACCGCGAACACCGGGGAGCTGTTTTTT
cdr3_aa: CASSFLHSTANTGELFF

j_call: TRBJ2-5
v_call: TRBV7-9
d_call: NA
clone_size: many
cdr3_nt: TGTGCCAGCAGCTTAGAGGTAGAGACCCAGTACTTC
cdr3_aa: CASSLEVETQYF

j_call: TRBJ2-7
v_call: TRBV20-1
d_call: NA
clone_size: NA
cdr3_nt: TGCAGTGCTAGAGAGGAGGGACAGCGCTACGAGCAGTACTTC
cdr3_aa: CSAREEGQRYEQYF

j_call: TRBJ2-2
v_call: TRBV7-2
d_call: NA
clone_size: few
cdr3_nt: TGTGCCAGCAGCTTAGTGGACAGATACACCGGGGAGCTGTTTTTT
cdr3_aa: CASSLVDRYTGELFF

j_call: TRBJ1-2
v_call: TRBV29-1
d_call: NA
clone_size: many
cdr3_nt: TGCAGCGGATTGGGGCAGGGGAACTATGGCTACACCTTC
cdr3_aa: CSGLGQGNYGYTF

j_call: TRBJ1-1
v_call: TRBV4-1
d_call: TRBD1
clone_size: few
cdr3_nt: TGCGCCAGCACGCAGGGGGCATGGGGGACTGAAGCTTTCTTT
cdr3_aa: CASTQGAWGTEAFF

j_call: TRBJ1-1
v_call: TRBV29-1
d_call: NA
clone_size: NA
cdr3_nt: TGCAGCGCCGAGGACAGGAACACTGAAGCTTTCTTT
cdr3_aa: CSAEDRNTEAFF

j_call: TRBJ2-5
v_call: TRBV4-2
d_call: TRBD2
clone_size: many
cdr3_nt: TGTGCCAGCAGCCAAAGGGATGGGGGGGACCAAGAGACCCAGTACTTC
cdr3_aa: CASSQRDGGDQETQYF

j_call: TRBJ2-7
v_call: TRBV4-2
d_call: TRBD2
clone_size: NA
cdr3_nt: TGTGCCAGCAGCCAAGATAGGCTAGCGGGGAACGAGCAGTACTTC
cdr3_aa: CASSQDRLAGNEQYF

j_call: TRBJ1-4
v_call: TRBV5-1
d_call: NA
clone_size: NA
cdr3_nt: TGCGCCAGCAGCTTGGAGCAGGGCCCAACTAATGAAAAACTGTTTTTT
cdr3_aa: CASSLEQGPTNEKLFF

j_call: TRBJ1-6
v_call: TRBV3-1
d_call: TRBD1
clone_size: NA
cdr3_nt: TGTGCCAGCAGCCAAGGGCCCGGGACAGGAACCTCACCCCTCCACTTT
cdr3_aa: CASSQGPGTGTSPLHF

j_call: TRBJ2-7
v_call: TRBV9
d_call: TRBD2
clone_size: few
cdr3_nt: TGTGCCAGCAGCGACCCAGCGGGGGGCCGGGAGCAGTACTTC
cdr3_aa: CASSDPAGGREQYF

j_call: TRBJ1-1
v_call: TRBV4-1
d_call: TRBD1
clone_size: NA
cdr3_nt: TGCGCCAGCAGCCTACATAGGACAGGGAACACTGAAGCTTTCTTT
cdr3_aa: CASSLHRTGNTEAFF

j_call: TRBJ2-3
v_call: TRBV7-2
d_call: NA
clone_size: NA
cdr3_nt: TGTGCCAGCAGCTTAGTCGGTAGGAGCACAGATACGCAGTATTTT
cdr3_aa: CASSLVGRSTDTQYF

j_call: TRBJ2-1
v_call: TRBV5-5
d_call: TRBD2
clone_size: NA
cdr3_nt: TGTGCCAGCAGCCTCTCAGCGACTAGCGGGGGCCTATACAATGAGCAGTTCTTC
cdr3_aa: CASSLSATSGGLYNEQFF

j_call: TRBJ2-1
v_call: TRBV19
d_call: TRBD1
clone_size: NA
cdr3_nt: TGTGCCAGTAGTATGACAGGGGGCGTTATTAATGAGCAGTTCTTC
cdr3_aa: CASSMTGGVINEQFF